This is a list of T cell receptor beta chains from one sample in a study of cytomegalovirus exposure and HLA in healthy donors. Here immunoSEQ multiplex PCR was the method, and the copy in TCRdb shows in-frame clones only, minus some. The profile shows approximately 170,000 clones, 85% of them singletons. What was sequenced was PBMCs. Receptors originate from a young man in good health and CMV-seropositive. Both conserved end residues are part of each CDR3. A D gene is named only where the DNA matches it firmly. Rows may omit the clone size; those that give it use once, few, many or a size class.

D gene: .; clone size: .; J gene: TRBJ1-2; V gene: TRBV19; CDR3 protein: CASSIQGTKGYTF; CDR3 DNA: TGTGCCAGTAGTATCCAGGGGACAAAAGGCTACACCTTC
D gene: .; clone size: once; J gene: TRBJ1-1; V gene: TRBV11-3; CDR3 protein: CASSLESYLRGNTEAFF; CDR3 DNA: TGTGCCAGCAGCTTAGAATCTTATCTCAGAGGGAACACTGAAGCTTTCTTT
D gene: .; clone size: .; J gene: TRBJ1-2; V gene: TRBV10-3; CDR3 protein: CAISELPQGQPNYGYTF; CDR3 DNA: TGTGCCATCAGTGAGCTCCCCCAGGGGCAGCCTAACTATGGCTACACCTTC
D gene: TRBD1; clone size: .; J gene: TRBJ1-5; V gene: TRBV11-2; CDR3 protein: CASSFLTGGHQPQHF; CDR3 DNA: TGTGCCAGCAGCTTTTTGACAGGGGGCCATCAGCCCCAGCATTTT
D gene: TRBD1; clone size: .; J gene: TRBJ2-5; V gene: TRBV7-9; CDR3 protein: CASSLTGTGDETQYF; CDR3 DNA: TGTGCCAGCAGCCTCACCGGGACAGGGGACGAGACCCAGTACTTC
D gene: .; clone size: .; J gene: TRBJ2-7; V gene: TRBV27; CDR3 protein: CASSISPTYEQYF; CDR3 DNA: TGTGCCAGCTCCATTAGCCCCACCTACGAGCAGTACTTC
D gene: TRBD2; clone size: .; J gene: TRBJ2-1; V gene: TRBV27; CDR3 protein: CASSFGGRSNEQFF; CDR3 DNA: TGTGCCAGCAGTTTCGGCGGGAGGAGCAATGAGCAGTTCTTC
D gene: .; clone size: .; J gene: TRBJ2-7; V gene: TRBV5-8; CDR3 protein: CASSLGGGNYEQYF; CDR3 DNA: TGTGCCAGCAGCCTGGGAGGCGGTAACTACGAGCAGTACTTC
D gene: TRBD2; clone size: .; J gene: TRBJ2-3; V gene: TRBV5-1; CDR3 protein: CASTVGGSTDTQYF; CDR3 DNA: TGCGCCAGCACCGTGGGGGGGAGCACAGATACGCAGTATTTT
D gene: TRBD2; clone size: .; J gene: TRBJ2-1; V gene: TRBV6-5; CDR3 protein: CASSLRTSGHNEQFF; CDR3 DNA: TGTGCCAGCAGCCTTCGGACTAGCGGGCACAATGAGCAGTTCTTC
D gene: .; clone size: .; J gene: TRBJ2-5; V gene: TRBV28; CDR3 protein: CASSLLAYQETQYF; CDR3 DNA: TGTGCCAGCAGTTTACTAGCGTACCAAGAGACCCAGTACTTC
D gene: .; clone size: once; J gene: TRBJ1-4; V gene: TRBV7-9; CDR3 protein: CASSMGQGLEKLFF; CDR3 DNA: TGTGCCAGCAGCATGGGTCAGGGTCTGGAAAAACTGTTTTTT
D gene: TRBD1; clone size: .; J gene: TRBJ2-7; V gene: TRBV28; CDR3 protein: CASSSGQDSYEQYF; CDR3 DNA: TGTGCCAGCAGTTCGGGACAGGATTCCTACGAGCAGTACTTC
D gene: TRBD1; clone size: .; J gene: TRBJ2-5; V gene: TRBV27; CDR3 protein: CASSILGTGSETQYF; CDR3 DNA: TGTGCCAGCAGTATACTCGGGACAGGGAGTGAGACCCAGTACTTC
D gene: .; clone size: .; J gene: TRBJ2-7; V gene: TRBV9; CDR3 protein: CASSVEFGGRSEQYF; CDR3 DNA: TGTGCCAGCAGCGTAGAATTCGGTGGGAGAAGCGAGCAGTACTTC
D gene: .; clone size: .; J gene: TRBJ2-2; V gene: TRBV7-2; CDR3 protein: CASSLWGAGELFF; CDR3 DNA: TGTGCCAGCAGCTTGTGGGGAGCCGGGGAGCTGTTTTTT
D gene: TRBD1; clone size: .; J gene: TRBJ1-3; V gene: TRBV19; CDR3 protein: CASSLPPPGTGRNTIYF; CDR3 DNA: TGTGCCAGTAGTTTACCGCCGCCCGGGACAGGGAGGAACACCATATATTTT
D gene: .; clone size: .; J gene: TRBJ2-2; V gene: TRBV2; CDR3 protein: CASSGERSGELFF; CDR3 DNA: TGTGCCAGCAGTGGAGAGAGATCCGGGGAGCTGTTTTTT